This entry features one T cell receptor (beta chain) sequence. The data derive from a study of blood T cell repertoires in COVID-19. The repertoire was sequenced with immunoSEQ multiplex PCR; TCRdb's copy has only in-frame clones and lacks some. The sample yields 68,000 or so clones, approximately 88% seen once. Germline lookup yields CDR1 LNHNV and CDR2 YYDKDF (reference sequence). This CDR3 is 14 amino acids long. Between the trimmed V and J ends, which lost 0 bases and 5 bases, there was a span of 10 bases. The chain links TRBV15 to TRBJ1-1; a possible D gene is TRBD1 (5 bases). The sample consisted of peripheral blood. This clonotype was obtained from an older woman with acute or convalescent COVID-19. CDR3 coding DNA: TGTGCCACCAGCAGAGATTCAGGGATAACTGAAGCTTTCTTT. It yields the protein CATSRDSGITEAFF.